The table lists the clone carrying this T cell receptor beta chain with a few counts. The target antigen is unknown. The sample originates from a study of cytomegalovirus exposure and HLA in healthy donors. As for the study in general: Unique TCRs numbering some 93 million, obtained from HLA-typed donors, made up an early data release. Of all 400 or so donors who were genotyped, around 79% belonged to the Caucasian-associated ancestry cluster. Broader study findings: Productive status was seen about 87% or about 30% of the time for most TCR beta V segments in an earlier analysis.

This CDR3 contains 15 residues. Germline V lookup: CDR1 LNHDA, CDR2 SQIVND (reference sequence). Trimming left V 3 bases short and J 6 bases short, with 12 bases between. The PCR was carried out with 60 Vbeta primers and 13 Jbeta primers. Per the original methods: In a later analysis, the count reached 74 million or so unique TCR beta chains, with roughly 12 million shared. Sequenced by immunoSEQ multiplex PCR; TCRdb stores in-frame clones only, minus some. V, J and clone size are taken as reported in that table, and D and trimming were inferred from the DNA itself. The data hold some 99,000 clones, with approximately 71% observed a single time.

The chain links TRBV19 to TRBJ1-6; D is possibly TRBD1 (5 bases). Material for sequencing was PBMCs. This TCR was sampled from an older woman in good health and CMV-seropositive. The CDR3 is CASSIQGGANSPLHF. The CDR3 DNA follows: TGTGCCAGTAGTATCCAGGGTGGGGCTAATTCACCCCTCCACTTT.